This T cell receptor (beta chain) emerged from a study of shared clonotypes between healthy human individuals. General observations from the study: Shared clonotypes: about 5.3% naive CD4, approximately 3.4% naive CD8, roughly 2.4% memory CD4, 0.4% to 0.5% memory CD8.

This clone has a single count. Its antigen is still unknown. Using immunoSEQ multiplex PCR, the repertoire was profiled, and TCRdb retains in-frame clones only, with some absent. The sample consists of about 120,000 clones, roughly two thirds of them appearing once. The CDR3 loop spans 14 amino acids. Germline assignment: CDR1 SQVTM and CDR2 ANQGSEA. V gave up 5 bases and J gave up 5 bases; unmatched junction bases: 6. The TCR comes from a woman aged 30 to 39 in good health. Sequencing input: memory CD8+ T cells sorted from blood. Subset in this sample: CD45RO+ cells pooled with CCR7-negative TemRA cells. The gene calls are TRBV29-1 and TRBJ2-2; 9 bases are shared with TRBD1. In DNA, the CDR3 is TGCAGCGTTACAGGGGGCGCGAGGACCGGGGAGCTGTTTTTT. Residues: CSVTGGARTGELFF.